The 13 T cell receptor beta chains presented below share a single source sample, sequenced in a study of T-cell memory formation after mild COVID-19. TCRdb itself ran the 5' RACE reads through MiXCR, one entry per CDR3 protein. Among roughly 620,000 distinct CDR3 sequences listed, roughly 17% were seen once. The sequencing input was PBMCs or a T cell subset sorted from them (not recorded which). The receptors here all came from an adult woman who had mild COVID-19 (a few samples of this study predate the infection). Cell type and time point are not known.

This rearrangement joins TRBV7-6 to TRBJ2-3, with D possibly matching TRBD2 (5 bases). CDR1 SGHVS and CDR2 FNYEAQ come from the germline V gene. The CDR3 consists of 17 residues. Trimming took off 0 bases at V and 7 bases at J, with 20 bases between the two ends. Here the CDR3 reads CASSLAISAASRNTQYF. The CDR3 coding sequence is TGTGCCAGCAGCTTAGCGATATCGGCAGCTAGCAGGAATACGCAGTATTTT.

Only a few counts were recorded for this clonotype. This chain connects TRBV24-1 to TRBJ2-1, with 11 positions matching TRBD2. V trimming: 9 bases; J trimming: 2 bases; junction bases outside the gene matches: 8. This CDR3 spans 16 amino acids. Germline V gives CDR1 KGHDR, CDR2 SFDVKD. CDR3 in amino acids: CATATSGTRAYNEQFF. The DNA for the CDR3 is TGTGCCACCGCGACTAGCGGGACACGCGCCTACAATGAGCAGTTCTTC.

Ten or more counts support this clonotype. The genes are TRBV9 and TRBJ2-7; the D gene is possibly TRBD2 (6 bases). Trimming took off 0 bases at V and 3 bases at J, with 10 bases between the two ends. This CDR3 region has 14 residues. The germline V gene has CDR1 SGDLS and CDR2 YYNGEE. CDR3 residues: CASSVGTTNYEQYF. CDR3 coding DNA: TGTGCCAGCAGCGTAGGGACTACCAACTACGAGCAGTACTTC.

This clonotype showed up many times. The V gene is TRBV5-1, the J gene TRBJ2-1, with D unclear. CDR1 and CDR2 from the germline V gene are SGHRS and YFSETQ. V gave up 0 bases and J gave up 0 bases, with 4 bases separating them. The CDR3 has 14 amino acids. The CDR3 DNA reads as TGCGCCAGCAGCTTGGAGTTCTCCTACAATGAGCAGTTCTTC. Translated: CASSLEFSYNEQFF. Together with reference TRBV5-1 and TRBJ2-1, the CDR3 gives the full variable domain: KAGVTQTPRYLIKTRGQQVTLSCSPISGHRSVSWYQQTPGQGLQFLFEYFSETQRNKGNFPGRFSGRQFSNSRSEMNVSTLELGDSALYLCASSLEFSYNEQFFGPGTRLTVL.

J is TRBJ2-1 and V is TRBV5-4, with D perhaps TRBD1 (6 bases). This CDR3 is built from 15 residues. Germline V CDR1 and CDR2: SGHNT, YYREEE (reference sequence). Trimming stripped 4 bases from V and 1 base from J, with 12 bases between. This CDR3 reads CASSPVDRSYNEQFF. The CDR3 nucleotides read TGTGCCAGCAGCCCCGTTGACAGGTCCTACAATGAGCAGTTCTTC.

The chain uses TRBV5-1 and TRBJ1-2; D gene ambiguous. Germline assignment: CDR1 SGHRS and CDR2 YFSETQ. The V end was cut by 1 base, the J end by 0 bases, with 7 bases between. The CDR3 spans 14 residues. Here the CDR3 DNA reads TGCGCCAGCAGCTTGACCAGTCCTAACTATGGCTACACCTTC. Translating gives CASSLTSPNYGYTF.

This clonotype was picked up many times. V is TRBV9 and J is TRBJ1-1; D is uncertain. Germline V gene sequence: CDR1 SGDLS, CDR2 YYNGEE. This CDR3 is built from 12 residues. V lost 0 bases and J 3 bases, leaving 3 bases between the germline ends. CDR3 amino acids: CASSVGDTEAFF. The CDR3 nucleotides are TGTGCCAGCAGCGTAGGGGACACTGAAGCTTTCTTT.

The rearrangement joins TRBV5-1 to TRBJ1-1, with D maybe TRBD1 (5 bases). Trimming left V 2 bases short and J 5 bases short, with 13 bases between. Germline lookup yields CDR1 SGHRS and CDR2 YFSETQ. The CDR3 is made up of 14 amino acids. CDR3 in amino acids: CASSFLWGRTEAFF. The CDR3 nucleotides are TGCGCCAGCAGCTTCCTTTGGGGGAGAACTGAAGCTTTCTTT.

This clonotype was observed a handful of times. The chain employs TRBV20-1 and TRBJ2-1; 16 bases are shared with TRBD2. CDR3 length: 16 residues. CDR1 and CDR2 (germline): DFQATT, SNEGSKA (reference sequence). The J segment lost 2 bases and the V segment lost 6 bases, leaving 4 bases of the junction unmatched. For the CDR3, the DNA is TGCAGTGCAGTGGGACTAGCGGGAGGGGCCTACAATGAGCAGTTCTTC. Protein sequence: CSAVGLAGGAYNEQFF.

This clonotype occurred a few times. The CDR3: CASSEQQGNQPQHF. As DNA, the CDR3 is TGTGCCAGCAGTGAGCAACAGGGTAATCAGCCCCAGCATTTT. The chain recombines TRBV12-3 or TRBV12-4 with TRBJ1-5; D is perhaps TRBD1 (6 bases). V was clipped by 5 bases and J by 4 bases, with 12 bases between them. The CDR3 loop spans 14 amino acids.

The rearrangement links TRBV5-1 to TRBJ2-7; 7 bases match TRBD1. This CDR3 region has 17 residues. V shed 0 bases and J 1 base; nucleotides not matched to a gene: 10. Germline V CDR1 and CDR2: SGHRS, YFSETQ. The CDR3: CASSLASLAGGSYEQYF. Written as DNA, the CDR3 is TGCGCCAGCAGCTTGGCGTCTTTGGCAGGGGGTTCCTACGAGCAGTACTTC.

This clonotype was counted only a few times. V and J are TRBV2 and TRBJ1-5; D not resolved. V was trimmed by 3 bases and J by 1 base, leaving 13 bases between them. Germline CDR1 is SNHLY and CDR2 is FYNNEI. The CDR3 loop spans 16 amino acids. The CDR3 bases are TGTGCCAGCAGTGAGAAATCAGTCCGAAGCAATCAGCCCCAGCATTTT. It translates to CASSEKSVRSNQPQHF.

The CDR3 sequence is CASRSGTGIEQFF. CDR3 bases: TGTGCCAGCAGGTCCGGGACAGGGATTGAGCAGTTCTTC. The chain recombines TRBV12-3 or TRBV12-4 with TRBJ2-1; 9 nucleotides align to TRBD1. Germline trimming cut 6 bases from V and 9 bases from J; bases unmatched to any gene: 6. The CDR3 covers 13 residues.